This T cell receptor (beta chain) was documented in a study of T cells in Graves' hyperthyroidism and ophthalmopathy. RNA transcripts provided the source from which TCR beta CDR3 regions were amplified. The HTBI set primed first-round TCR CDR3 RT-PCR. In TCRdb, the multiplex PCR reads were re-called with MiXCR into one record per CDR3 protein. The sample records about 370,000 distinct CDR3 sequences, 15% being singletons. Uncontrolled infection, other autoimmune disease, pregnancy and lactation each barred patients from inclusion. From more than 8 ml of fresh peripheral blood, PBMCs were isolated. The V gene lost 4 bases and the J gene lost 2 bases, with 15 bases spanning the gap. The CDR3 consists of 16 residues. The germline V gene has CDR1 LNHDA and CDR2 SQIVND (reference sequence).

This TCR was sampled from a woman in her sixties with Graves' ophthalmopathy. The specimen was blood. V and J are TRBV19 and TRBJ1-5, with D possibly TRBD1 on 5 matching bases. The CDR3 DNA is TGTGCCAGTAGTAGACCGGGGACCACTGGCAATCAGCCCCAGCATTTT. Translation gives CASSRPGTTGNQPQHF.